A selection of T cell receptor beta chains follows, all from one sample in a study of PD-1 blockade in classical Hodgkin lymphoma. The method was immunoSEQ multiplex PCR; TCRdb's version includes in-frame clones alone and lacks a portion of them. Of about 86,000 clones listed, 75% to 90% are singletons. The sample in question was peripheral blood mononuclear cells (PBMCs), obtained at baseline. These receptors originate from a human donor with classical Hodgkin lymphoma. Each CDR3 is given with its conserved first and last residue. Each record gives: V gene, clone size, CDR3 length, J gene, D gene, CDR3 protein, CDR3 DNA. A D gene is named only where the DNA matches it firmly. Clone size appears in some rows only: once, few, many, or a class for an expanded clone.

V gene: TRBV7-9; clone size: -; CDR3 length: 14; J gene: TRBJ2-1; D gene: -; CDR3 protein: CASSDGRGYNEQFF; CDR3 DNA: TGTGCCAGCAGCGATGGCAGGGGATACAATGAGCAGTTCTTC
V gene: TRBV7-9; clone size: once; CDR3 length: 12; J gene: TRBJ1-1; D gene: -; CDR3 protein: CASSLEGFQTFF; CDR3 DNA: TGTGCCAGCAGCTTAGAAGGTTTCCAGACTTTCTTT
V gene: TRBV2; clone size: -; CDR3 length: 15; J gene: TRBJ1-5; D gene: -; CDR3 protein: CASSDLGTPNQPQHF; CDR3 DNA: TGTGCCAGCAGTGACTTAGGGACTCCTAATCAGCCCCAGCATTTT
V gene: TRBV7-2; clone size: -; CDR3 length: 14; J gene: TRBJ2-4; D gene: -; CDR3 protein: CASQKQVDKNIQYF; CDR3 DNA: TGTGCCAGCCAAAAGCAAGTGGACAAAAACATTCAGTACTTC
V gene: TRBV4-3; clone size: -; CDR3 length: 15; J gene: TRBJ2-7; D gene: -; CDR3 protein: CASSQGWTATYEQYF; CDR3 DNA: TGCGCCAGCAGCCAAGGGTGGACGGCCACCTACGAGCAGTACTTC
V gene: TRBV7-8; clone size: -; CDR3 length: 16; J gene: TRBJ1-1; D gene: TRBD1; CDR3 protein: CASSLYAVRGLTEAFF; CDR3 DNA: TGTGCCAGCAGCTTATACGCGGTCAGGGGGCTAACTGAAGCTTTCTTT
V gene: TRBV4-1; clone size: -; CDR3 length: 13; J gene: TRBJ2-7; D gene: TRBD1; CDR3 protein: CASSHRQGVEQYF; CDR3 DNA: TGCGCCAGCAGCCATCGTCAGGGGGTCGAGCAGTACTTC
V gene: TRBV11-2; clone size: -; CDR3 length: 13; J gene: TRBJ2-1; D gene: TRBD1; CDR3 protein: CASSFQGAGEQFF; CDR3 DNA: TGTGCCAGCAGCTTCCAGGGGGCAGGTGAGCAGTTCTTC
V gene: TRBV4-1; clone size: -; CDR3 length: 15; J gene: TRBJ2-7; D gene: -; CDR3 protein: CASSQEDSRNYEQYF; CDR3 DNA: TGCGCCAGCAGCCAAGAGGACAGCCGGAACTACGAGCAGTACTTC
V gene: TRBV7-2; clone size: -; CDR3 length: 12; J gene: TRBJ2-3; D gene: TRBD2; CDR3 protein: CASSSLAGRQYF; CDR3 DNA: TGTGCCAGCAGCTCTTTAGCGGGTAGGCAGTATTTT
V gene: TRBV5-1; clone size: once; CDR3 length: 15; J gene: TRBJ1-1; D gene: -; CDR3 protein: CASSLDRVADTEAFF; CDR3 DNA: TGCGCCAGCAGCTTGGACAGGGTAGCGGACACTGAAGCTTTCTTT
V gene: TRBV4-3; clone size: -; CDR3 length: 13; J gene: TRBJ2-7; D gene: -; CDR3 protein: CASSLRKGHEQYF; CDR3 DNA: TGCGCCAGCAGCCTCCGAAAAGGACACGAGCAGTACTTC
V gene: TRBV27; clone size: -; CDR3 length: 14; J gene: TRBJ1-6; D gene: TRBD1; CDR3 protein: CASSDGTGTSPLHF; CDR3 DNA: TGTGCCAGCAGTGACGGGACAGGGACTTCACCCCTCCACTTT
V gene: TRBV11-2; clone size: -; CDR3 length: 16; J gene: TRBJ2-7; D gene: TRBD1; CDR3 protein: CASSPLETGSSYEQYF; CDR3 DNA: TGTGCCAGCAGCCCTCTGGAGACAGGGAGCTCCTACGAGCAGTACTTC
V gene: TRBV30; clone size: -; CDR3 length: 16; J gene: TRBJ2-3; D gene: -; CDR3 protein: CAWSKGVSGSTDTQYF; CDR3 DNA: TGTGCCTGGAGCAAGGGGGTTAGCGGGAGCACAGATACGCAGTATTTT
V gene: TRBV5-6; clone size: -; CDR3 length: 12; J gene: TRBJ2-7; D gene: -; CDR3 protein: CASSPQLGEQYF; CDR3 DNA: TGTGCCAGCAGCCCGCAGCTAGGGGAGCAGTACTTC
V gene: TRBV5-8; clone size: -; CDR3 length: 15; J gene: TRBJ1-5; D gene: -; CDR3 protein: CASSLGPLWNQPQHF; CDR3 DNA: TGTGCCAGCAGCCTAGGGCCGCTTTGGAATCAGCCCCAGCATTTT
V gene: TRBV29-1; clone size: -; CDR3 length: 10; J gene: TRBJ2-1; D gene: -; CDR3 protein: CSVGRFEQFF; CDR3 DNA: TGCAGCGTTGGCAGGTTTGAGCAGTTCTTC
V gene: TRBV6-1; clone size: -; CDR3 length: 13; J gene: TRBJ1-5; D gene: -; CDR3 protein: CASSALSGQPQHF; CDR3 DNA: TGTGCCAGCAGTGCCTTAAGTGGTCAGCCCCAGCATTTT
V gene: TRBV6-1; clone size: -; CDR3 length: 14; J gene: TRBJ1-5; D gene: -; CDR3 protein: CASSEGAGGQPQHF; CDR3 DNA: TGTGCCAGCAGTGAAGGTGCGGGGGGTCAGCCCCAGCATTTT
V gene: TRBV25-1; clone size: once; CDR3 length: 14; J gene: TRBJ2-7; D gene: TRBD1; CDR3 protein: CASSDGDRGYEQYF; CDR3 DNA: TGTGCCAGCAGTGACGGGGACAGGGGCTACGAGCAGTACTTC
V gene: TRBV19; clone size: -; CDR3 length: 15; J gene: TRBJ1-5; D gene: -; CDR3 protein: CASSIGQTMNQPQHF; CDR3 DNA: TGTGCCAGTAGTATAGGACAGACGATGAATCAGCCCCAGCATTTT
V gene: TRBV19; clone size: few; CDR3 length: 16; J gene: TRBJ1-5; D gene: -; CDR3 protein: CASSPNGGISNQPQHF; CDR3 DNA: TGTGCCAGTAGCCCGAACGGAGGAATAAGCAATCAGCCCCAGCATTTT
V gene: TRBV29-1; clone size: -; CDR3 length: 14; J gene: TRBJ2-2; D gene: -; CDR3 protein: CSVLEGRNTGELFF; CDR3 DNA: TGCAGCGTTCTAGAGGGAAGGAACACCGGGGAGCTGTTTTTT
V gene: TRBV15; clone size: -; CDR3 length: 15; J gene: TRBJ2-1; D gene: TRBD2; CDR3 protein: CATSRGLAGEGEQFF; CDR3 DNA: TGTGCCACCAGCAGAGGACTAGCGGGAGAGGGTGAGCAGTTCTTC
V gene: TRBV5-1; clone size: -; CDR3 length: 15; J gene: TRBJ1-5; D gene: TRBD1; CDR3 protein: CASSWSDRRNQPQHF; CDR3 DNA: TGCGCCAGCAGCTGGTCGGACAGGCGAAATCAGCCCCAGCATTTT
V gene: TRBV5-1; clone size: once; CDR3 length: 16; J gene: TRBJ2-7; D gene: TRBD2; CDR3 protein: CASSLAGTSGSYEQYF; CDR3 DNA: TGCGCCAGCAGCTTGGCGGGGACTAGCGGCTCCTACGAGCAGTACTTC
V gene: TRBV5-6; clone size: -; CDR3 length: 14; J gene: TRBJ1-1; D gene: -; CDR3 protein: CASSPAARNTEAFF; CDR3 DNA: TGTGCCAGCAGTCCCGCCGCCAGGAACACTGAAGCTTTCTTT
V gene: TRBV30; clone size: -; CDR3 length: 11; J gene: TRBJ2-7; D gene: -; CDR3 protein: CAWSVRVEQYF; CDR3 DNA: TGTGCCTGGAGTGTCAGGGTCGAGCAGTACTTC
V gene: TRBV18; clone size: -; CDR3 length: 13; J gene: TRBJ2-5; D gene: -; CDR3 protein: CASSRGFQETQYF; CDR3 DNA: TGTGCCAGCTCACGCGGGTTCCAAGAGACCCAGTACTTC
V gene: TRBV5-8; clone size: -; CDR3 length: 15; J gene: TRBJ2-7; D gene: -; CDR3 protein: CASSVATTLSYEQYF; CDR3 DNA: TGTGCCAGCAGCGTAGCGACTACCCTTTCCTACGAGCAGTACTTC
V gene: TRBV6-4; clone size: -; CDR3 length: 14; J gene: TRBJ2-3; D gene: TRBD2; CDR3 protein: CASSGGTSSDTQYF; CDR3 DNA: TGTGCCAGCAGTGGAGGGACTAGCTCGGATACGCAGTATTTT
V gene: TRBV25-1; clone size: once; CDR3 length: 14; J gene: TRBJ1-2; D gene: -; CDR3 protein: CASSEPQAGHGYTF; CDR3 DNA: TGTGCCAGCAGTGAACCCCAGGCAGGCCATGGCTACACCTTC
V gene: TRBV29-1; clone size: -; CDR3 length: 11; J gene: TRBJ1-1; D gene: -; CDR3 protein: CSVRRNTEAFF; CDR3 DNA: TGCAGCGTTCGAAGGAACACTGAAGCTTTCTTT
V gene: TRBV11-2; clone size: -; CDR3 length: 17; J gene: TRBJ1-3; D gene: -; CDR3 protein: CASSLGLMTASGNTIYF; CDR3 DNA: TGTGCCAGCAGCTTAGGTTTAATGACGGCCTCTGGAAACACCATATATTTT
V gene: TRBV2; clone size: -; CDR3 length: 15; J gene: TRBJ2-6; D gene: -; CDR3 protein: CASSEVGSGANVLTF; CDR3 DNA: TGTGCCAGCAGTGAAGTGGGCTCTGGGGCCAACGTCCTGACTTTC
V gene: TRBV27; clone size: -; CDR3 length: 13; J gene: TRBJ1-2; D gene: -; CDR3 protein: CASSSRANYGYTF; CDR3 DNA: TGTGCCAGCAGCAGCAGGGCTAACTATGGCTACACCTTC
V gene: TRBV19; clone size: -; CDR3 length: 17; J gene: TRBJ2-7; D gene: -; CDR3 protein: CASSSVHRTDFYYEQYF; CDR3 DNA: TGTGCCAGTAGTTCTGTTCACAGGACGGACTTTTACTACGAGCAGTACTTC
V gene: TRBV7-9; clone size: medium-sized; CDR3 length: 15; J gene: TRBJ2-3; D gene: -; CDR3 protein: CASSSDKTDTDTQYF; CDR3 DNA: TGTGCCAGCAGCTCAGACAAGACAGACACAGATACGCAGTATTTT
V gene: TRBV6-6; clone size: once; CDR3 length: 15; J gene: TRBJ2-7; D gene: -; CDR3 protein: CASRGAGVSSYEQYF; CDR3 DNA: TGTGCCAGCAGAGGAGCCGGCGTTAGCTCCTACGAGCAGTACTTC
V gene: TRBV6-5; clone size: -; CDR3 length: 12; J gene: TRBJ2-7; D gene: -; CDR3 protein: CASSYDQDEQYF; CDR3 DNA: TGTGCCAGCAGTTACGACCAGGACGAGCAGTACTTC
V gene: TRBV19; clone size: -; CDR3 length: 16; J gene: TRBJ1-1; D gene: TRBD1; CDR3 protein: CASIHTYIDRGTEAFF; CDR3 DNA: TGTGCCAGTATCCATACGTATATTGACAGGGGCACTGAAGCTTTCTTT
V gene: TRBV19; clone size: -; CDR3 length: 14; J gene: TRBJ1-5; D gene: -; CDR3 protein: CASSTGQRNQPQHF; CDR3 DNA: TGTGCCAGTAGTACTGGACAGAGGAATCAGCCCCAGCATTTT
V gene: TRBV5-6; clone size: -; CDR3 length: 14; J gene: TRBJ2-7; D gene: -; CDR3 protein: CASSLWGTLDEQYF; CDR3 DNA: TGTGCCAGCAGCTTGTGGGGGACATTGGACGAGCAGTACTTC
V gene: TRBV5-5; clone size: -; CDR3 length: 14; J gene: TRBJ1-1; D gene: -; CDR3 protein: CASSVRPGSTEAFF; CDR3 DNA: TGTGCCAGCAGCGTTCGTCCCGGGAGCACTGAAGCTTTCTTT
V gene: TRBV28; clone size: -; CDR3 length: 13; J gene: TRBJ1-1; D gene: -; CDR3 protein: CASSSTGLTEAFF; CDR3 DNA: TGTGCCAGCAGTTCCACGGGGTTAACTGAAGCTTTCTTT
V gene: TRBV30; clone size: -; CDR3 length: 14; J gene: TRBJ2-2; D gene: TRBD1; CDR3 protein: CAWSRDRGSGELFF; CDR3 DNA: TGTGCCTGGAGTCGTGACAGGGGGTCTGGGGAGCTGTTTTTT
V gene: TRBV7-9; clone size: -; CDR3 length: 15; J gene: TRBJ2-1; D gene: -; CDR3 protein: CASSLGGKRGEEQFF; CDR3 DNA: TGTGCCAGCAGCTTAGGCGGGAAACGGGGAGAGGAGCAGTTCTTC
V gene: TRBV7-2; clone size: -; CDR3 length: 12; J gene: TRBJ2-3; D gene: -; CDR3 protein: CASSLSWDTQYF; CDR3 DNA: TGTGCCAGCAGCTTATCTTGGGATACGCAGTATTTT
V gene: TRBV9; clone size: -; CDR3 length: 16; J gene: TRBJ2-7; D gene: TRBD2; CDR3 protein: CASSVDVTSGAYEQYF; CDR3 DNA: TGCGCCAGCAGCGTAGATGTGACTAGCGGGGCCTACGAGCAGTACTTC
V gene: TRBV30; clone size: -; CDR3 length: 13; J gene: TRBJ1-1; D gene: -; CDR3 protein: CAWSVGGATEAFF; CDR3 DNA: TGTGCCTGGAGTGTAGGGGGGGCAACTGAAGCTTTCTTT
V gene: TRBV11-2; clone size: -; CDR3 length: 15; J gene: TRBJ1-1; D gene: -; CDR3 protein: CAIAGGGKWDLEAFF; CDR3 DNA: TGTGCTATAGCCGGGGGGGGCAAATGGGATTTAGAAGCTTTCTTT
V gene: TRBV4-1; clone size: -; CDR3 length: 15; J gene: TRBJ1-1; D gene: TRBD1; CDR3 protein: CASSQTRTGGPEAFF; CDR3 DNA: TGCGCCAGCAGCCAGACCCGGACAGGGGGTCCTGAAGCTTTCTTT
V gene: TRBV5-6; clone size: once; CDR3 length: 16; J gene: TRBJ1-4; D gene: TRBD1; CDR3 protein: CASSLSSWTGIEKLFF; CDR3 DNA: TGTGCCAGCAGCTTGAGTTCCTGGACAGGAATCGAAAAACTGTTTTTT
V gene: TRBV5-1; clone size: -; CDR3 length: 19; J gene: TRBJ1-1; D gene: -; CDR3 protein: CASSLRWTEWARLSTEAFF; CDR3 DNA: TGCGCCAGCAGCTTGCGTTGGACCGAATGGGCCAGACTTTCCACTGAAGCTTTCTTT
V gene: TRBV5-4; clone size: -; CDR3 length: 13; J gene: TRBJ2-7; D gene: -; CDR3 protein: CASSPYSSYEQYF; CDR3 DNA: TGTGCCAGCAGCCCTTACAGCTCCTACGAGCAGTACTTC
V gene: TRBV7-2; clone size: -; CDR3 length: 15; J gene: TRBJ2-1; D gene: -; CDR3 protein: CASSSPGTLRREQFF; CDR3 DNA: TGTGCCAGCAGCTCTCCTGGGACTCTCCGGAGGGAGCAGTTCTTC
V gene: TRBV29-1; clone size: -; CDR3 length: 14; J gene: TRBJ2-1; D gene: -; CDR3 protein: CSGAHSLLYNEQFF; CDR3 DNA: TGCAGCGGGGCTCACTCTCTTCTATACAATGAGCAGTTCTTC
V gene: TRBV27; clone size: -; CDR3 length: 16; J gene: TRBJ1-4; D gene: TRBD1; CDR3 protein: CASSSLLRGPNEKLFF; CDR3 DNA: TGTGCCAGCAGTTCCTTACTCAGGGGGCCTAATGAAAAACTGTTTTTT
V gene: TRBV9; clone size: -; CDR3 length: 16; J gene: TRBJ2-7; D gene: TRBD2; CDR3 protein: CASSVGGSGSLYEQYF; CDR3 DNA: TGTGCCAGCAGCGTAGGCGGTAGCGGGAGTTTGTACGAGCAGTACTTC